The 20 T cell receptor beta chains below all came from one sample that was sequenced in a study of shared clonotypes between healthy human individuals. The protocol was immunoSEQ multiplex PCR, while the TCRdb copy is restricted to in-frame clones and leaves out a portion. The sample includes over 1.5 million clones, roughly 98% of them seen just once. Sequencing input: naive CD4+ T cells sorted from blood. Subset here: CD45RA+ positively selected. These receptors all come from a man aged 30 to 45 in good health.

The J gene is TRBJ2-1, the V gene TRBV5-1; no clear D gene. V dropped 0 bases and J dropped 9 bases, with 16 bases sitting between them. Germline CDR1 reads SGHRS; CDR2 reads YFSETQ. The CDR3 covers 15 residues. The CDR3 DNA reads as TGCGCCAGCAGCTTGGTGGATACGATTAGGTCTGAGCAGTTCTTC. Translating gives CASSLVDTIRSEQFF.

The chain uses TRBV7-9 and TRBJ1-5; D possibly corresponds to TRBD1 (5 bases). CDR1 SEHNR and CDR2 FQNEAQ come from the germline V gene (reference sequence). The CDR3 has 17 amino acids. Trimming pared 4 bases from V and 4 bases from J, leaving 20 bases between. CDR3 loop: CASSSSLMRGTNQPQHF. The DNA for the CDR3 is TGTGCCAGCAGCTCCTCCCTCATGAGGGGAACGAATCAGCCCCAGCATTTT.

In the case of this clone: The sample contains more than one DNA sequence encoding this CDR3. V gene TRBV9 combines with J gene TRBJ2-1, with TRBD2 matching over 8 bases. This CDR3 has 15 amino acids. Germline CDR1 and CDR2: SGDLS and YYNGEE. Trimming cost V 0 bases and J 5 bases; bases outside gene matches: 4. CDR3 in amino acids: CASSVGLARDNEQFF. Here the CDR3 DNA reads TGTGCCAGCAGCGTAGGACTAGCGAGAGACAATGAGCAGTTCTTC.

The chain recombines TRBV6-1 with TRBJ2-7; D is perhaps TRBD1 (5 bases). This CDR3 is built from 12 residues. The V gene lost 2 bases and the J gene lost 3 bases, with 5 bases spanning the gap. Looked up from germline, CDR1 is MNHNS and CDR2 is SASEGT. CDR3 sequence: CASSEQGYEQYF. The CDR3 nucleotides read TGTGCCAGCAGTGAACAGGGCTACGAGCAGTACTTC.

This clone has just one count. The same CDR3 is also encoded by other DNA sequences in this sample. V is TRBV18 and J is TRBJ2-3; unclear D gene. Per germline, CDR1 KGHSH and CDR2 LQKENI. V was pared by 3 bases and J by 6 bases, with 7 bases between. CDR3 length: 12 residues. CDR3 sequence: CASSPSEDTQYF. The CDR3, as DNA: TGTGCCAGCTCACCTTCGGAGGATACGCAGTATTTT.

The chain recombines TRBV5-4 with TRBJ1-3, with D unclear. V lost 0 bases to trimming and J lost 4 bases, with 11 bases between them. The CDR3 runs to 15 residues. Germline V CDR1 and CDR2: SGHNT, YYREEE (reference sequence). This chain's CDR3 is CASSLGPGYGNTIYF. CDR3 in DNA: TGTGCCAGCAGCTTGGGACCGGGGTACGGAAACACCATATATTTT.

The genes are TRBV5-1 and TRBJ2-1; possibly TRBD1 for D (6 bases). Germline CDR1 reads SGHRS; CDR2 reads YFSETQ. The CDR3 extends over 15 amino acids. The V end was cut by 0 bases, the J end by 5 bases, with 12 bases between. The CDR3 loop is CASSLAGQPHNEQFF. The CDR3 DNA sequence: TGCGCCAGCAGCTTGGCAGGACAGCCACACAATGAGCAGTTCTTC.

V gene TRBV10-3 combines with J gene TRBJ2-7; D uncertain. Germline V lookup: CDR1 ENHRY, CDR2 SYGVKD. This CDR3 is built from 15 residues. V was trimmed by 2 bases and J by 0 bases, leaving 11 bases between them. The CDR3 reads CAISEGPSNSYEQYF. The CDR3 DNA follows: TGTGCCATCAGTGAGGGACCGAGTAACTCCTACGAGCAGTACTTC.

Points on this clone: Other DNA sequences of this sample code for an identical CDR3. This chain uses TRBV2 with TRBJ2-7; D gene ambiguous. Germline CDR1 reads SNHLY; CDR2 reads FYNNEI. CDR3 length equals 11 residues. Deletions cut 4 bases from V and 3 bases from J, with 4 bases between. Here the CDR3 reads CASSGIYEQYF. The CDR3 DNA reads as TGTGCCAGCAGTGGTATCTACGAGCAGTACTTC.

The V call is TRBV5-5, the J call TRBJ2-5, with TRBD1 as a possible D gene (5 bases). The CDR3 is 11 residues long. Germline V gives CDR1 SGHKS, CDR2 YYEKEE (reference sequence). V lost 4 bases, J lost 7 bases, and 8 bases lay in between. CDR3 coding DNA: TGTGCCAGCAGCCTGACAGTGACCCAGTACTTC. Encoded protein: CASSLTVTQYF.

This chain links TRBV10-3 with TRBJ2-7, with 12 bases identical to TRBD2. V lost 6 bases to trimming and J lost 3 bases; unmatched junction nucleotides: 3. Germline V CDR1 and CDR2: ENHRY, SYGVKD. The CDR3 contains 14 residues. CDR3 sequence: CAIRPTSGSYEQYF. The CDR3 DNA sequence: TGTGCCATCAGGCCGACTAGCGGGAGCTACGAGCAGTACTTC.

This chain uses TRBV2 with TRBJ1-2, with D maybe TRBD1 (5 bases). This CDR3 is 14 amino acids long. The germline gives CDR1 SNHLY, CDR2 FYNNEI. V was shortened by 1 base and J by 3 bases, with 9 bases between the two germline ends. This chain's CDR3 is CASSEVRGDYGYTF. The DNA of the CDR3 is TGTGCCAGCAGTGAAGTGAGAGGGGACTATGGCTACACCTTC.

V usage is TRBV6-6 and J usage is TRBJ2-3; D not certain. Trimming left V 6 bases short and J 4 bases short, with 11 bases between. CDR1 is MNHNY and CDR2 is SVGAGI in the germline V gene (reference sequence). The CDR3 has 13 residues. The CDR3 coding sequence is TGTGCCAGCAGCCCCCTTGTATCAGATACGCAGTATTTT. Translating gives CASSPLVSDTQYF.

J is TRBJ1-2 and V is TRBV6-4; 9 nucleotides line up with TRBD1. CDR1 MRHNA and CDR2 SNTAGT come from the germline V gene. This CDR3 contains 15 residues. Trimming took 1 base from V and 5 from J; bases not matched to a gene: 5. In DNA form, the CDR3 reads TGTGCCAGCAGTGACTTCGGGACAGGGTCTTATGGCTACACCTTC. Protein product: CASSDFGTGSYGYTF.

In DNA form, the CDR3 reads TGTGCCATCAGTGTCTATTCCGCGGGAGGAATCGGCGAGCAGTACTTC. The encoded protein is CAISVYSAGGIGEQYF. The chain is built from TRBV10-3 and TRBJ2-7; 8 bases are a match to TRBD2. Germline loops: CDR1 ENHRY, CDR2 SYGVKD. CDR3 length: 16 residues. Losses at the gene ends were 4 bases for V and 6 bases for J; bases not matched to a gene: 14.

This clone has a single count. This sequence joins TRBV5-4 and TRBJ1-1, with unresolved D. The CDR3 consists of 13 residues. The germline V and J ends were trimmed by 0 bases and 3 bases, with 6 bases remaining between them. From germline, CDR1 is SGHNT and CDR2 YYREEE (reference sequence). CDR3: CASSLERDTEAFF. As DNA, the CDR3 is TGTGCCAGCAGCTTGGAAAGGGACACTGAAGCTTTCTTT.

The rearrangement joins TRBV25-1 to TRBJ2-5; D is perhaps TRBD2 (5 bases). Germline V gene lookup returns CDR1 MGHDK and CDR2 SYGVNS. V lost 5 bases and J 3 bases, leaving 16 bases between the germline ends. The CDR3 totals 15 residues. The CDR3 sequence: CASSSSKLGKETQYF. CDR3 nucleotide sequence: TGTGCCAGCAGTTCCAGCAAACTAGGGAAAGAGACCCAGTACTTC.

V gene TRBV7-9 combines with J gene TRBJ2-5, with D hard to call. This CDR3 comprises 16 residues. V was cut by 3 bases and J by 2 bases, with 16 bases left in between. Germline CDR1 reads SEHNR; CDR2 reads FQNEAQ (reference sequence). The CDR3 region is CASSFVSYGSQETQYF. The CDR3 DNA sequence: TGTGCCAGCAGCTTCGTGTCGTACGGCAGTCAAGAGACCCAGTACTTC.

The V and J genes are TRBV28 and TRBJ2-1; 8 bases agree with TRBD2. CDR1 MDHEN and CDR2 SYDVKM come from the germline V gene. V shed 1 base, J shed 9 bases, and the junction held 20 bases outside the gene matches. This CDR3 has 19 amino acids. The CDR3 here is CASSLLASGSALRPGEQFF. CDR3 sequence (DNA): TGTGCCAGCAGTTTATTGGCTAGCGGGTCCGCCCTCCGTCCTGGTGAGCAGTTCTTC.

This clone was counted once. The chain uses TRBV19 and TRBJ2-6, with TRBD2 matching 7 bases. This CDR3 contains 16 residues. The germline V gene has CDR1 LNHDA and CDR2 SQIVND (reference sequence). V trimming: 5 bases; J trimming: 4 bases; junction bases outside the gene matches: 8. CDR3 residues: CASSQSGGSGANVLTF. The CDR3 nucleotides read TGTGCCAGTAGTCAATCGGGGGGTTCCGGGGCCAACGTCCTGACTTTC.